These 24 T cell receptor beta chains originate from one sample sequenced in a study of T cells in Graves' hyperthyroidism and ophthalmopathy. Amplification of TCR beta CDR3 regions was performed using RNA transcripts as template. Using the HTBI primer set, a first-round RT-PCR was run on the TCR CDR3. Each CDR3 protein gets one entry after TCRdb re-called the multiplex PCR reads with MiXCR. The data show about 700,000 distinct CDR3 sequences, with 12% to 15% seen just once and roughly 10% held by the top ten. The sample consisted of blood. These receptors were taken from a young woman with Graves' hyperthyroidism.

This clonotype was observed at least ten times. The chain is built from TRBV2 and TRBJ2-1; the match to TRBD2 covers 9 bases. Germline CDR1 SNHLY, CDR2 FYNNEI. CDR3 size: 15 residues. V lost 6 bases and J lost 6; bases outside the gene matches: 9. For the CDR3, the DNA is TGTGCCAGCAGACCAGTAGCGGGAGTGAGCAATGAGCAGTTCTTC. This gives the protein CASRPVAGVSNEQFF.

The rearrangement uses TRBV18 and TRBJ2-6; D is undetermined. Germline V lookup: CDR1 KGHSH, CDR2 LQKENI. CDR3 length: 17 amino acids. Trimming stripped 1 base from V and 0 bases from J, with 10 bases between. The CDR3 nucleotides are TGTGCCAGCTCACCACAATCGCTGGGCTCTGGGGCCAACGTCCTGACTTTC. Its protein product is CASSPQSLGSGANVLTF. The full variable domain, rest sourced from reference TRBV18 and TRBJ2-6, is NAGVMQNPRHLVRRRGQEARLRCSPMKGHSHVYWYRQLPEEGLKFMVYLQKENIIDESGMPKERFSAEFPKEGPSILRIQQVVRGDSAAYFCASSPQSLGSGANVLTFGAGSRLTVL.

The V gene is TRBV15, the J gene TRBJ1-5; a weak D match, TRBD1 (6 bases). The V end lost 3 bases, the J end lost 9 bases, and 15 bases lay between the germline ends. This CDR3 has 14 amino acids. From germline, CDR1 is LNHNV and CDR2 YYDKDF (reference sequence). CDR3 nucleotide sequence: TGTGCCACCAGCAGGGGGGACACCCGACGGCCCCAGCATTTT. It is translated as CATSRGDTRRPQHF.

This clonotype was detected a few times. The chain recombines TRBV7-9 with TRBJ2-2, with 7 bases matching TRBD1. This CDR3 spans 15 amino acids. Losses at the gene ends were 4 bases for V and 5 bases for J; bases not matched to a gene: 7. The V gene's germline CDR1 is SEHNR and CDR2 FQNEAQ (reference sequence). This CDR3 is CASSSPEGATGELFF. CDR3 DNA sequence: TGTGCCAGCAGCTCCCCCGAGGGGGCAACCGGGGAGCTGTTTTTT.

This clonotype has just a few counts. This rearrangement joins TRBV20-1 to TRBJ2-1, with TRBD1 as a possible D gene (5 bases). Germline values: CDR1 DFQATT, CDR2 SNEGSKA (reference sequence). The CDR3 consists of 15 residues. V lost 0 bases and J lost 9, with 18 bases in between. In DNA, the CDR3 is TGCAGTGCTAGAGATTCCAGGGATCCCCTTCTTGAGCAGTTCTTC. Protein product: CSARDSRDPLLEQFF.

The genes are TRBV6-1 and TRBJ2-5; D gene ambiguous. CDR3 length: 14 residues. Germline V gene lookup returns CDR1 MNHNS and CDR2 SASEGT. The V gene lost 6 bases and the J gene lost 5 bases, with 16 bases spanning the gap. The CDR3: CASSHLVFSETQYF. DNA for the CDR3: TGTGCCAGCAGCCATCTAGTTTTTTCGGAGACCCAGTACTTC.

This clonotype came up many times. The V gene is TRBV28, the J gene TRBJ2-7; 9 positions match TRBD1. V gave up 8 bases and J gave up 1 base; unmatched junction bases: 6. This CDR3 has 14 amino acids. The germline CDR1 and CDR2 sequences are MDHEN and SYDVKM. In DNA, the CDR3 is TGTGCCAGCGGCCAGGACAGGGGTTCCTACGAGCAGTACTTC. This translates into CASGQDRGSYEQYF.

Concerning this clonotype: This may be a read error, as it is one base from a much larger clone. The chain uses TRBV28 and TRBJ1-2, with D perhaps matching TRBD1 (5 bases). This CDR3 region has 16 residues. Looked up from germline, CDR1 is MDHEN and CDR2 is SYDVKM. CDR3 DNA sequence: TGTGCCAGCAGTTCGACGTCTGGGGACCCTTACTATGGCTGCACCTTC. It specifies CASSSTSGDPYYGCTF.

This clonotype turned up a few times. The genes are TRBV7-3 and TRBJ1-2, with 7 bases lining up with TRBD1. This CDR3 has 15 amino acids. The germline V gene encodes CDR1 SGHTA and CDR2 FQGTGA. V gave up 5 bases and J gave up 4 bases; unmatched junction bases: 10. In DNA form, the CDR3 reads TGTGCCAGCAGCCCCGGTCAGGGACAGACCTATGGCTACACCTTC. As protein: CASSPGQGQTYGYTF.

V gene TRBV24-1 combines with J gene TRBJ1-1; TRBD1 might be the D (6 bases). V was shortened by 2 bases and J by 4 bases, with 19 bases between the two germline ends. CDR1 is KGHDR, CDR2 SFDVKD, per germline. The CDR3 length is 17 residues. The CDR3 DNA follows: TGTGCCACCAGTGATTCACCGTCCAAGGGGGGCGGCACTGAAGCTTTCTTT. This encodes CATSDSPSKGGGTEAFF.

The V gene is TRBV7-2, the J gene TRBJ2-2; D gene ambiguous. The CDR3 is 13 residues long. Trimming cost V 1 base and J 7 bases, with 7 bases left between them. CDR1 is SGHTA and CDR2 is FQGNSA in the germline V gene. CDR3: CASSLVPGGELFF. The CDR3 DNA reads as TGTGCCAGCAGCTTAGTGCCGGGCGGGGAGCTGTTTTTT.

About this clonotype: The DNA is left out, because the CDR3 cannot be placed on it with certainty; the CDR3 is given as TCRdb lists it. The chain couples TRBV6-2 or TRBV6-3 to TRBJ2-1; TRBD1 was called by the table and not checked on the DNA. The CDR3 extends over 24 residues, inclusive of both ends. Per the germline V gene, CDR1 is MNHEY and CDR2 is SVGEGT. CDR3 sequence reads: CASTNQTSMYLCASSLGRVTEQFF.

This clonotype occurred many times. The chain links TRBV28 to TRBJ1-4; perhaps TRBD1 as D (5 bases). Trimming left V 6 bases short and J 7 bases short, with 18 bases between. Germline assignment: CDR1 MDHEN and CDR2 SYDVKM. This CDR3 is built from 15 residues. CDR3 in DNA: TGTGCCAGCAGGCCCTTTGCAGGGTGGGTTGAAAAACTGTTTTTT. The encoded protein is CASRPFAGWVEKLFF. Full variable domain (remainder filled in from reference TRBV28 and TRBJ1-4): DVKVTQSSRYLVKRTGEKVFLECVQDMDHENMFWYRQDPGLGLRLIYFSYDVKMKEKGDIPEGYSVSREKKERFSLILESASTNQTSMYLCASRPFAGWVEKLFFGSGTQLSVL.

The gene calls are TRBV10-2 and TRBJ1-6, with TRBD1 identical over 10 bases. V dropped 5 bases and J dropped 2; count of bases not matched to a gene: 9. The CDR3 is 18 amino acids. The germline gives CDR1 WSHSY, CDR2 SAAADI. The CDR3 DNA is TGCGCCAGCAGTACGACAGGGGGCAGGTTTACCTATAATTCACCCCTCCACTTT. Its translation: CASSTTGGRFTYNSPLHF.

This clonotype has more than one count but fewer than ten. The J gene is TRBJ2-7, the V gene TRBV10-3; D may be TRBD2 (5 bases). Germline V gives CDR1 ENHRY, CDR2 SYGVKD. Trimming shortened V by 3 bases and J by 5 bases, and 14 bases separated the two germline ends. The CDR3 length is 14 residues. The CDR3 spells CAISDSLAVHEQYF. CDR3 DNA: TGTGCCATCAGTGATTCCCTAGCTGTCCACGAGCAGTACTTC.

This clonotype occurred once. A much larger clone sits a single nucleotide away, making a read error possible. The V call is TRBV10-3, the J call TRBJ2-7; 8 positions match TRBD1. V lost 5 bases, J lost 0 bases, and 9 bases stayed unmatched. The germline gives CDR1 ENHRY, CDR2 SYGVKD. This CDR3 spans 16 amino acids. CDR3 loop: CAISIRQGPSSYEQYF. CDR3 nucleotides: TGTGCCATCAGTATCAGACAGGGGCCGAGCTCCTACGAGCAGTACTTC.

The gene calls are TRBV20-1 and TRBJ2-5; D may be TRBD2 (6 bases). Germline V gene lookup returns CDR1 DFQATT and CDR2 SNEGSKA (reference sequence). This CDR3 is 16 amino acids long. Trimming took 4 bases from V and 5 from J, leaving 23 bases between them. In DNA, the CDR3 is TGCAGTGCTATACCCTTGGGGACTCGCGGTGCTGAGACCCAGTACTTC. This codes for CSAIPLGTRGAETQYF.

Details on this clonotype: Given a much more abundant clone one base away, this may be a read error. The gene calls are TRBV11-2 and TRBJ2-7; D possibly corresponds to TRBD1 (5 bases). CDR1 SGHAT and CDR2 FQNNGV come from the germline V gene. The CDR3 is 13 residues long. Trimming took off 7 bases at V and 4 bases at J, with 14 bases between the two ends. The CDR3 loop is CASNQQALYEQYF. Written as DNA, the CDR3 is TGTGCCAGCAACCAACAGGCCCTTTACGAGCAGTACTTC.

The chain joins TRBV6-5 to TRBJ2-3; 7 bases map to TRBD2. The CDR3 extends over 15 amino acids. Germline trimming cut 2 bases from V and 4 bases from J; bases unmatched to any gene: 6. Germline CDR1 reads MNHEY; CDR2 reads SVGAGI. Here the CDR3 DNA reads TGTGCCAGCAGTTACAGACTAGCCTTAGCAGATACGCAGTATTTT. Translating gives CASSYRLALADTQYF.

This clonotype was seen repeatedly, ten times or more. The chain links TRBV12-3 or TRBV12-4 to TRBJ2-3; possible D gene TRBD1, 6 bases. The CDR3 extends over 14 amino acids. V was trimmed by 3 bases and J by 2 bases, leaving 9 bases between them. CDR3 sequence: CASSLDRLTDTQYF. The DNA of the CDR3 is TGTGCCAGCAGTTTGGACAGACTCACAGATACGCAGTATTTT.

The chain uses TRBV6-1 and TRBJ1-1, with 10 bases matching TRBD1. Looked up from germline, CDR1 is MNHNS and CDR2 is SASEGT. V lost 6 bases to trimming and J lost 11 bases; unmatched junction nucleotides: 12. This CDR3 has 14 residues. The CDR3 loop is CASRSGTGDRRAFF. CDR3 bases: TGTGCCAGCAGGTCCGGGACAGGGGATAGAAGGGCTTTCTTT.

This clonotype has more than one count but fewer than ten. V usage is TRBV5-6 and J usage is TRBJ1-1; no reliable D call. The length of the CDR3 is 13 residues. V was shortened by 3 bases and J by 6 bases, with 12 bases between the two germline ends. Germline CDR1 is SGHDT and CDR2 is YYEEEE. Here the CDR3 DNA reads TGTGCCAGCAGCTATTCATTGGGATCTGAAGCTTTCTTT. Encoded protein: CASSYSLGSEAFF.

This clonotype came up many times. The chain carries TRBV3-1 and TRBJ1-1, with TRBD1 matching over 8 bases. The junction had 4 bases not matched to a gene; V was cut back by 3 bases and J by 4 bases. The V gene's germline CDR1 is LGHDT and CDR2 YNNKEL (reference sequence). The CDR3 extends over 14 amino acids. The CDR3 loop reads CASSQVGTGTEAFF. The CDR3 nucleotides read TGTGCCAGCAGCCAGGTTGGGACAGGCACTGAAGCTTTCTTT.

This clonotype was seen more than once but under ten times. The rearrangement joins TRBV20-1 to TRBJ2-5; TRBD2 matches at 7 bases. With 3 bases clipped from V and 5 bases from J, the junction kept 18 bases outside the gene matches. Per germline, CDR1 DFQATT and CDR2 SNEGSKA (reference sequence). The CDR3 totals 17 residues. The CDR3 DNA reads as TGCAGTGCTAGGGAAGCCCACTGGGTCCGGGGGGAGGAGACCCAGTACTTC. This encodes CSAREAHWVRGEETQYF.